This TCR beta chain was observed in a study of blood T cell repertoires in COVID-19 (dated by TCRdb to the early 2020s). Concerning the study at large: Samples covering the acute and convalescent phases of COVID-19 were provided by collaborators in the United States, Italy and Spain. The sample metadata nearly always contained a de-identified subject ID, COVID-19 status, age in years and sex. Where available, HLA class I and class II types were obtained from metadata supplied by the sample provider rather than from assay-based typing. The dataset comprised deeply sampled blood TCRbeta repertoires from subjects exposed to, actively infected with, or recovered from COVID-19. Samples came from the ongoing ImmuneRACE study (first 160 participants) plus 1,254 subjects from 6 global collaborators. The material from the prospective study consisted of cDNA or gDNA derived from T cells, B-cell-depleted T cells, or PBMCs. A freely available public database, intended as a resource for researchers studying the immune response to SARS-CoV-2, is where the repertoires were released. Overall study results and their limits: The amount of clinical and demographic metadata varied by source and participant and was provided uncurated.

TCRbeta CDR3 regions were amplified from genomic DNA using the immunoSEQ Assay, a bias-controlled multiplex PCR. Under the source paper's analysis protocol: The number of nucleated cells in each sample was estimated from the amplification of reference gene primers within the assay. To quantify the absolute abundance of each unique TCRbeta CDR3 rearrangement, sequence reads were collapsed and filtered. For each sample, productive Simpson clonality was calculated by taking the square root of Simpson's diversity index across productive rearrangements. TCRdb mirrors the immuneACCESS table, restricted to in-frame sequences. Some clones are absent from its copies; in checked studies, under half trace to an unresolved V gene, and the reason for the others is unknown. V, J and clone size were drawn from that table, and D and trimming were deduced from the DNA. The sample table contains under 250,000 clones; only one count was recorded for approximately 81% of them. The top ten constitute 2.5% to 3.5% of the sample.

As for this clone: Its target antigen remains unknown. Per-base qualities were not stored, and no clone one base away is much larger.

A second Seattle source provided samples from volunteer blood donors who had recovered from COVID-19. Whole blood was collected in K2EDTA tubes by collaborating institutions according to the institutions' own protocols. For TCRbeta analysis, collaborators shipped samples in one of three forms: frozen whole blood, isolated PBMCs, or DNA extracted from either of those sample types. Measured from the cysteine to the phenylalanine, the CDR3 is 13 residues long. The kept DNA is CDR3 alone, 39 bases in frame from the first base. Trimming at the junction amounts to 2 bases on V and 4 bases on J, and the germline ends lie 7 bases apart. CDR1 and CDR2 are read off the germline V gene as KGHSH and LQKENI.

The chain employs TRBV18 and TRBJ2-3; D gene: possibly TRBD2, on 6 matching bases. Sequencing used peripheral blood. The receptor comes from a man aged 45-65 years who had recovered from COVID-19. The nucleotides read TGTGCCAGCTCACCAGGGACTGCAGATACGCAGTATTTT. Its protein reads: CASSPGTADTQYF.